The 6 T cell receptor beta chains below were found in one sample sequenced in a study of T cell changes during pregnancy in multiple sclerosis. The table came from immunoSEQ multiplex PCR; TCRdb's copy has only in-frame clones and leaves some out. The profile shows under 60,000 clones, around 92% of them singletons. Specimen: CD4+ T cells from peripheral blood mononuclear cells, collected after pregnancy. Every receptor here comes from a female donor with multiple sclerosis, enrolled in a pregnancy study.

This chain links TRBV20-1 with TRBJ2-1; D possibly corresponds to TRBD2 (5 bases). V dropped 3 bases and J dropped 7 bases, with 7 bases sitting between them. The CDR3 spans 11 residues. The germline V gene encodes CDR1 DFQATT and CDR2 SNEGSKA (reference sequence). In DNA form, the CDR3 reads TGCAGTGCTAGGCGGGCTAATGAGCAGTTCTTC. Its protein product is CSARRANEQFF.

CDR3 in amino acids: CSVEQGSYEQYF. The CDR3 bases are TGCAGCGTTGAACAGGGCTCCTACGAGCAGTACTTC. This chain uses TRBV29-1 with TRBJ2-7, with D tentatively TRBD1 (5 bases). The CDR3 spans 12 residues. The germline CDR1 and CDR2 sequences are SQVTM and ANQGSEA. The germline V and J ends were trimmed by 2 bases and 0 bases, with 5 bases remaining between them.

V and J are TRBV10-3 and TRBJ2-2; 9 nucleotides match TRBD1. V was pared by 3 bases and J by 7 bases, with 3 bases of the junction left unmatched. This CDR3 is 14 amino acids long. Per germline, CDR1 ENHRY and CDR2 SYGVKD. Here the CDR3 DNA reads TGTGCCATCAGTGACGGGACAGGGATCGGGGAGCTGTTTTTT. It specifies CAISDGTGIGELFF.

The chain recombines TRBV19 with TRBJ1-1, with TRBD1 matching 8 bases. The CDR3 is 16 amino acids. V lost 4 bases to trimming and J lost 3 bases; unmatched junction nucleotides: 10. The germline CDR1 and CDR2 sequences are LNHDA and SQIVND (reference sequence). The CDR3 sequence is CASSTGAGGDHTEAFF. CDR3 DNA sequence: TGTGCCAGTAGTACAGGGGCAGGGGGCGACCACACTGAAGCTTTCTTT.

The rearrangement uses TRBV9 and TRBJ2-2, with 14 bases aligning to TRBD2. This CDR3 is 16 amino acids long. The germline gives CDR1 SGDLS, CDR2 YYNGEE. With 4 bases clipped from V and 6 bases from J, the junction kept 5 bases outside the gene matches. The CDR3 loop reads CASSLGTSGSSGELFF. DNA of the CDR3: TGTGCCAGCAGCCTTGGGACTAGCGGGAGCTCCGGGGAGCTGTTTTTT.

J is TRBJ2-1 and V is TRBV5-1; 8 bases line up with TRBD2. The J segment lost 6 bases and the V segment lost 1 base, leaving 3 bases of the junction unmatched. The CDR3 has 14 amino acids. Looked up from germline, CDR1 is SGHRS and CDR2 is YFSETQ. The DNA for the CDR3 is TGCGCCAGCAGCTTGAGCGGGAGACTCAATGAGCAGTTCTTC. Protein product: CASSLSGRLNEQFF. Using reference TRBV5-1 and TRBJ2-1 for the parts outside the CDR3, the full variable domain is KAGVTQTPRYLIKTRGQQVTLSCSPISGHRSVSWYQQTPGQGLQFLFEYFSETQRNKGNFPGRFSGRQFSNSRSEMNVSTLELGDSALYLCASSLSGRLNEQFFGPGTRLTVL.